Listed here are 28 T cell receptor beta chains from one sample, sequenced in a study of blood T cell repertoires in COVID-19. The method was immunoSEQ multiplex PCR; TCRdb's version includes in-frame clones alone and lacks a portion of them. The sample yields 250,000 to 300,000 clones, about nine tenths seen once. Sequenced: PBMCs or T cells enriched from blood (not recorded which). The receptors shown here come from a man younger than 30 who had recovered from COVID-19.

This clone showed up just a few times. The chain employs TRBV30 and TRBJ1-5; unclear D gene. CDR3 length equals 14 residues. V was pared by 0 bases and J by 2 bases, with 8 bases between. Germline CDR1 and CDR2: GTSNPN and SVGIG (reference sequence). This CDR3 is CAWSVGQGNQPQHF. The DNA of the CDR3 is TGTGCCTGGAGTGTAGGTCAGGGCAATCAGCCCCAGCATTTT. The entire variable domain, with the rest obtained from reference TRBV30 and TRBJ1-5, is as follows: SQTIHQWPATLVQPVGSPLSLECTVEGTSNPNLYWYRQAAGRGLQLLFYSVGIGQISSEVPQNLSASRPQDRQFILSSKKLLLSDSGFYLCAWSVGQGNQPQHFGDGTRLSIL.

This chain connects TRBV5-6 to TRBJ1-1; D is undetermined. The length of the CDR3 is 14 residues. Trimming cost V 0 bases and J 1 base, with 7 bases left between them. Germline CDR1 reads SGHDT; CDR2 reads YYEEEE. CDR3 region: CASSLGRRNTEAFF. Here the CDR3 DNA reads TGTGCCAGCAGCTTGGGCAGGCGGAACACTGAAGCTTTCTTT.

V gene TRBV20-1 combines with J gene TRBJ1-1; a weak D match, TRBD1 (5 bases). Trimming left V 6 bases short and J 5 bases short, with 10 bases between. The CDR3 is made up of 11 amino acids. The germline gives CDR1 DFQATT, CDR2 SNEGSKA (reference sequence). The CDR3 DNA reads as TGCAGTGCGCCCGGGGGGACTGAAGCTTTCTTT. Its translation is CSAPGGTEAFF.

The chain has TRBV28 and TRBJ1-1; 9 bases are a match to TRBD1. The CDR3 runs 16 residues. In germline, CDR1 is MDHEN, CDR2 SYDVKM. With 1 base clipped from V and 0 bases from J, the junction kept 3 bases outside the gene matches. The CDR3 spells CASSLSGQGMNTEAFF. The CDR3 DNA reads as TGTGCCAGCAGTTTATCCGGACAGGGGATGAACACTGAAGCTTTCTTT.

The CDR3, as DNA: TGTGCCAGCAGTGACAGGGGTGTCGGTCAGCCCCAGCATTTT. Translating it yields CASSDRGVGQPQHF. The V call is TRBV25-1, the J call TRBJ1-5, with a tentative D call TRBD1 (6 bases). The V gene lost 3 bases and the J gene lost 6 bases, with 12 bases spanning the gap. The CDR3 runs to 14 residues. The germline gives CDR1 MGHDK, CDR2 SYGVNS.

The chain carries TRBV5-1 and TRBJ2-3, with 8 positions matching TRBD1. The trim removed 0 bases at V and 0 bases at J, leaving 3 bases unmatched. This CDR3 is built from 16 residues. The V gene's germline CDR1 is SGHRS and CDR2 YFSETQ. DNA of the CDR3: TGCGCCAGCAGCTTGGACAGGGGGACAAGCACAGATACGCAGTATTTT. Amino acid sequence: CASSLDRGTSTDTQYF.

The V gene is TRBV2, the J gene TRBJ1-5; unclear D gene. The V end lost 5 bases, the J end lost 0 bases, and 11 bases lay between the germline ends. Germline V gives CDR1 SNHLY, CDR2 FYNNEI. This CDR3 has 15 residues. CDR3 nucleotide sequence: TGTGCCAGCAGTATCACACCAGGTAGCAATCAGCCCCAGCATTTT. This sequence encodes CASSITPGSNQPQHF.

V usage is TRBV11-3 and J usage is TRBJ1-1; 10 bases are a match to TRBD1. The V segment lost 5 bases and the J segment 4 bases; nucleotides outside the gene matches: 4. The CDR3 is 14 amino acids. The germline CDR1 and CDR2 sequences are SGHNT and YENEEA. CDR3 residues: CASSGRTGGTEAFF. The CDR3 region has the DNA TGTGCCAGCAGCGGGCGGACAGGGGGCACTGAAGCTTTCTTT.

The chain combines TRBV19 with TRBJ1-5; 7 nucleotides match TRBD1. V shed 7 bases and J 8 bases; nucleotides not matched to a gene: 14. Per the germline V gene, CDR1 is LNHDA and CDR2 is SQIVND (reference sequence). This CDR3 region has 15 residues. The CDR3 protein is CASIRWAGGAEPQHF. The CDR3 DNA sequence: TGTGCCAGTATCCGATGGGCAGGGGGTGCGGAGCCCCAGCATTTT. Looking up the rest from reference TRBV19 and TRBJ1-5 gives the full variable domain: DGGITQSPKYLFRKEGQNVTLSCEQNLNHDAMYWYRQDPGQGLRLIYYSQIVNDFQKGDIAEGYSVSREKKESFPLTVTSAQKNPTAFYLCASIRWAGGAEPQHFGDGTRLSIL.

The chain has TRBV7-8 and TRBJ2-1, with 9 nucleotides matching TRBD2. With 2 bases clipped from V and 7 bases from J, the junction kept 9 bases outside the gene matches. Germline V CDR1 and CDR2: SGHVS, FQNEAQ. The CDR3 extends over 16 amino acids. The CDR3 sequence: CASSLSLRREGNEQFF. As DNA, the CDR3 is TGTGCCAGCAGCTTATCTCTGCGGCGGGAGGGGAATGAGCAGTTCTTC.

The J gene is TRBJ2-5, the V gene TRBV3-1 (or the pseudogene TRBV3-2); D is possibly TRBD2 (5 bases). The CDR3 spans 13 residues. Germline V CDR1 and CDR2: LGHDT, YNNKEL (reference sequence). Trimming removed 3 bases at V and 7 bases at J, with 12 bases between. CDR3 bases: TGTGCCAGCAGCCAGTTCAGTCGGGGGACCCAGTACTTC. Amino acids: CASSQFSRGTQYF.

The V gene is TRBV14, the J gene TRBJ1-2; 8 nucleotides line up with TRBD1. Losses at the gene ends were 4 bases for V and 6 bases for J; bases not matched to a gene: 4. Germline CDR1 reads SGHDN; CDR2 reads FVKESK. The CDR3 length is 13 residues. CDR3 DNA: TGTGCCAGCAGCCCGAGGACAGGGCATGGCTACACCTTC. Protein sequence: CASSPRTGHGYTF. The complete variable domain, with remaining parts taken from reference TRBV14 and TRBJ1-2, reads EAGVTQFPSHSVIEKGQTVTLRCDPISGHDNLYWYRRVMGKEIKFLLHFVKESKQDESGMPNNRFLAERTGGTYSTLKVQPAELEDSGVYFCASSPRTGHGYTFGSGTRLTVV.

CDR3 DNA: TGTGCCAGCAGCCCTCGGGACAGGGAGGAGCCCCAGCATTTT. It codes for CASSPRDREEPQHF. The chain uses TRBV7-4 and TRBJ1-5; 9 nucleotides align to TRBD1. V gave up 5 bases and J gave up 8 bases; unmatched junction bases: 7. This CDR3 spans 14 amino acids. Germline CDR1 reads SGHVT; CDR2 reads SQSDAQ. The whole variable domain, filled in from reference TRBV7-4 and TRBJ1-5, reads GAGVSQSPRYKVAKRGRDVALRCDSISGHVTLYWYRQTLGQGSEVLTYSQSDAQRDKSGRPSGRFSAERPERSVSTLKIQRTEQGDSAVYLCASSPRDREEPQHFGDGTRLSIL.

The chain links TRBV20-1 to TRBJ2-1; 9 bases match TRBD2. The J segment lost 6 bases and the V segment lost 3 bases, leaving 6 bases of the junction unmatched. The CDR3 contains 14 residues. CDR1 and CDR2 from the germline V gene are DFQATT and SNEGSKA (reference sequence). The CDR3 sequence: CSASRAGGINEQFF. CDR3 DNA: TGCAGTGCTAGTCGGGCGGGAGGGATCAATGAGCAGTTCTTC.

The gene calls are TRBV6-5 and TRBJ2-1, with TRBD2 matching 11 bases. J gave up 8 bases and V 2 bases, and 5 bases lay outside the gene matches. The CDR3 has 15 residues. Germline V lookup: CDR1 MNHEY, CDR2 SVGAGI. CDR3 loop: CASSYSSGGADEQFF. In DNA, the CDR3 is TGTGCCAGCAGTTACAGTAGCGGGGGGGCCGATGAGCAGTTCTTC.

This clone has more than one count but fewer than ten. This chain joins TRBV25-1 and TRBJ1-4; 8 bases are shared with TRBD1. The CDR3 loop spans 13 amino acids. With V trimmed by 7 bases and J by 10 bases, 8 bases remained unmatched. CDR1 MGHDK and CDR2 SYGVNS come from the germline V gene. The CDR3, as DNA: TGTGCCAGCACTCAGGGGGCTCTTGGAAAACTGTTTTTT. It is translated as CASTQGALGKLFF.

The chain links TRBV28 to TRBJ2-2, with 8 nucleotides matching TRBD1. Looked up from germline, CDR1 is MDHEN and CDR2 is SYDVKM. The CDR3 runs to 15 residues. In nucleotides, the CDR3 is TGTGCAAGCCAGGAGGGACAGGCACACACCGGGGAGCTGTTTTTT. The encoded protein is CASQEGQAHTGELFF.

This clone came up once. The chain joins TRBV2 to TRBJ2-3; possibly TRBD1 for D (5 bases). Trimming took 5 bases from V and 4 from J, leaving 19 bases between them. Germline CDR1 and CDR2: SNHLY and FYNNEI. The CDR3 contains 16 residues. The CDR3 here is CASSLPVGRLSDTQYF. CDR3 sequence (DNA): TGTGCCAGCAGTCTGCCCGTGGGGCGACTCTCAGATACGCAGTATTTT.

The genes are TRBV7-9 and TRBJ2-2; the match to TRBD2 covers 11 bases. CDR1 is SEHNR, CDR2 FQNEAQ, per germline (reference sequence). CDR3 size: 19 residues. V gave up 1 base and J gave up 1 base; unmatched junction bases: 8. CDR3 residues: CASSLVGELAGENTGELFF. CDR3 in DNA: TGTGCCAGCAGCTTAGTGGGGGAACTAGCGGGGGAGAACACCGGGGAGCTGTTTTTT. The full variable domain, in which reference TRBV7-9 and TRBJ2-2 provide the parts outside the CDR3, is DTGVSQNPRHKITKRGQNVTFRCDPISEHNRLYWYRQTLGQGPEFLTYFQNEAQLEKSRLLSDRFSAERPKGSFSTLEIQRTEQGDSAMYLCASSLVGELAGENTGELFFGEGSRLTVL.

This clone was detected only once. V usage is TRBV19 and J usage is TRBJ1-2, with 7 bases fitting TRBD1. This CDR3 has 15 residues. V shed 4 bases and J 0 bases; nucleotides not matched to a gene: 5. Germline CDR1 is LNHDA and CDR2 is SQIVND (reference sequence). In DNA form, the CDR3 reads TGTGCCAGTAGTACCGAGGGACAGTCTAACTATGGCTACACCTTC. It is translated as CASSTEGQSNYGYTF. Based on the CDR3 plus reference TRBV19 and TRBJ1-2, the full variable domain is DGGITQSPKYLFRKEGQNVTLSCEQNLNHDAMYWYRQDPGQGLRLIYYSQIVNDFQKGDIAEGYSVSREKKESFPLTVTSAQKNPTAFYLCASSTEGQSNYGYTFGSGTRLTVV.

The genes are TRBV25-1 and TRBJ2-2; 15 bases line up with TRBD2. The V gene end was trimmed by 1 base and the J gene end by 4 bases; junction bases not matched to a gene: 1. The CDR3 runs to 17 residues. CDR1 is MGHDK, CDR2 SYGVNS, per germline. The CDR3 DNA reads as TGTGCCAGCAGTGAATGGACTAGCGGGGGGGGCACCGGGGAGCTGTTTTTT. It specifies CASSEWTSGGGTGELFF.

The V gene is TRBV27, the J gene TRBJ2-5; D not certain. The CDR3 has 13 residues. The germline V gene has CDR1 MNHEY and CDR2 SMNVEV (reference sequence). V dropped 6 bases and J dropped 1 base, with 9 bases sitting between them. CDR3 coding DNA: TGTGCCAGCAGGCGAAAAATCCAAGAGACCCAGTACTTC. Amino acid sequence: CASRRKIQETQYF.

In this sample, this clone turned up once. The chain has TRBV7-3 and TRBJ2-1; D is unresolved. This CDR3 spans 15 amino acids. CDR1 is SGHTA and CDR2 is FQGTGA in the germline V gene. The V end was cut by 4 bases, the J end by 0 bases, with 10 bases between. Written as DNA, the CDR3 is TGTGCCAGCAGCTCCGGTCCGAGCTCCTACAATGAGCAGTTCTTC. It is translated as CASSSGPSSYNEQFF.

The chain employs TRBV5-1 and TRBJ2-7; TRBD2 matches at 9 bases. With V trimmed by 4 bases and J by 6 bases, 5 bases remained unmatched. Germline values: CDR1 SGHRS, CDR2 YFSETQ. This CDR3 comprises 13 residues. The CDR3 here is CASSTGTSSEQYF. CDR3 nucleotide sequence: TGCGCCAGCAGCACCGGGACTAGCAGCGAGCAGTACTTC.

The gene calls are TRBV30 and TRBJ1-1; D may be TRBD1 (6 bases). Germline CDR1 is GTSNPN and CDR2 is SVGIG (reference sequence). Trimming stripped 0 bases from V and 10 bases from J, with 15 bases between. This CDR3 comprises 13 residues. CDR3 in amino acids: CAWSVLGGRGAFF. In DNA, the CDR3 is TGTGCCTGGAGTGTACTGGGGGGGCGCGGAGCTTTCTTT.

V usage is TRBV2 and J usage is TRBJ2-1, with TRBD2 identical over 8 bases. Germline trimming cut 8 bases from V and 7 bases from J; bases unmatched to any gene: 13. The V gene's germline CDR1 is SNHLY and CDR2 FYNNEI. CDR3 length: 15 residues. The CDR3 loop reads CASLLLSGGRNEQFF. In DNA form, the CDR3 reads TGTGCCAGCCTCCTACTCAGCGGGGGACGGAATGAGCAGTTCTTC.

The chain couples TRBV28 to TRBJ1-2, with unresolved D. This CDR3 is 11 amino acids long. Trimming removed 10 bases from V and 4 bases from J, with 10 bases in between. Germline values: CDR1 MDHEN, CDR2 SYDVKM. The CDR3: CATYRVYGYTF. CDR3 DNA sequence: TGTGCCACCTACCGGGTCTATGGCTACACCTTC.

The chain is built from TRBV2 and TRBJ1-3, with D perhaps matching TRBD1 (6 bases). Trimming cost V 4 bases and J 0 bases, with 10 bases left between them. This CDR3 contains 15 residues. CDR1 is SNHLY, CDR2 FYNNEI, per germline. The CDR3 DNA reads TGTGCCAGCAGTGCCTTGGGGGCCTCTGGAAACACCATATATTTT. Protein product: CASSALGASGNTIYF.